This T cell receptor beta chain was found in a study of blood T cell repertoires in COVID-19. Authors' data handling: Scientists estimated how many nucleated cells there were by amplifying reference gene primers. The table came from immunoSEQ multiplex PCR; TCRdb's copy has only in-frame clones and leaves some out. V and J calls and clone size are as listed in that table; D and trimming were resolved from the DNA. The sample shows 150,000 to 200,000 clones, more than 75% of them seen only once. Participants spanned ages roughly 18 to 90 years and resided in roughly 26 US areas. In the 2 weeks before study entry, exposed participants met a COVID-19 case, which was PCR-confirmed or clinician-diagnosed. CDR1 LNHDA and CDR2 SQIVND come from the germline V gene (reference sequence). The CDR3 consists of 16 residues. V was pared by 5 bases and J by 2 bases, with 8 bases of the junction left unmatched.

The sample consisted of PBMCs or T cells enriched from blood (not recorded which). The receptor's source is a man aged 55 to 69 who had been exposed to COVID-19. The V and J genes are TRBV19 and TRBJ1-3; 8 bases fit TRBD1. The CDR3 is CASSSQTGGPGNTIYF. In nucleotides, the CDR3 is TGTGCCAGTAGTTCTCAAACAGGGGGACCTGGAAACACCATATATTTT.